The 5 T cell receptor beta chains presented below share a single source sample, sequenced in a study of blood T cells in healthy people across ages. Primed by a sample-barcoded 5' primer and a J-beta primer mix, a second PCR proceeded for 7 to 11 cycles. TCRdb re-analysed the 5' RACE reads in MiXCR, keeping a single row per CDR3 protein. This table holds 1.5 million to 2 million distinct CDR3 sequences, 28% found once. Sequenced: blood. The receptors shown here come from a woman in her thirties in good health.

A word on this clonotype: The conserved final phenylalanine or tryptophan is absent from the CDR3, which likely points to a read error. The rearrangement uses TRBV6-6 and TRBJ1-1; D not resolved. V was clipped by 2 bases and J by 1 base, with 5 bases between them. Germline V gene lookup returns CDR1 MNHNY and CDR2 SVGAGI (reference sequence). The CDR3 extends over 13 amino acids. For the CDR3, the DNA is TGTGCCAGCAGTTACCGACAGAACACTGAAGCTTTCTTG. It translates to CASSYRQNTEAFL.

At least ten counts were recorded for this clonotype. The CDR3 is CSAHQAGKGGYEQYF. In DNA, the CDR3 is TGCAGTGCCCATCAGGCTGGGAAGGGGGGCTACGAGCAGTACTTC. The chain has TRBV20-1 and TRBJ2-7; D could derive from TRBD1 or TRBD2 (6 bases each). The CDR3 covers 15 residues. Deletions cut 6 bases from V and 3 bases from J, with 21 bases between. The germline V gene has CDR1 DFQATT and CDR2 SNEGSKA (reference sequence).

This clonotype was found a few times. The chain carries TRBV20-1 and TRBJ1-5; D is unresolved. The CDR3 runs to 13 residues. With 5 bases removed from V and 3 bases from J, the gap between germline ends came to 11 bases. The germline V gene encodes CDR1 DFQATT and CDR2 SNEGSKA (reference sequence). The CDR3 loop reads CSAFGRPNQPQHF. The CDR3 nucleotides read TGCAGTGCTTTCGGACGTCCCAATCAGCCCCAGCATTTT.

This chain links TRBV2 with TRBJ2-7, with D tentatively TRBD2 (5 bases). The CDR3 totals 13 residues. V gave up 7 bases and J gave up 2 bases, with 12 bases separating them. CDR1 and CDR2 (germline): SNHLY, FYNNEI. The CDR3: CASTGRDTYEQYF. CDR3 bases: TGTGCCAGCACAGGTCGGGATACCTACGAGCAGTACTTC.

DNA of the CDR3: TGCAGCGCCTACTTACCCGGGCAGAACGAGCAGTACTTC. Translated: CSAYLPGQNEQYF. This chain uses TRBV29-1 with TRBJ2-7; D not resolved. The CDR3 has 13 residues. V was trimmed by 7 bases and J by 5 bases, leaving 18 bases between them. Germline V gives CDR1 SQVTM, CDR2 ANQGSEA.